This T cell receptor beta chain is drawn from a study of Ad26.COV2.S vaccination and SARS-CoV-2 variants. Study-wide context: Into the muscle, Ad26.COV2.S was dosed once or twice, 56 days apart. Study-wide points: The breadth of spike-specific CD8+ and CD4+ T cell responses after vaccination was reportedly substantial.

Germline CDR1 and CDR2: KGHSH and LQKENI. The junction had 7 bases not matched to a gene; V was cut back by 5 bases and J by 0 bases. The CDR3 has 16 residues. The protocol was immunoSEQ multiplex PCR, while the TCRdb copy is restricted to in-frame clones and leaves out a portion. The data hold hundreds of thousands of clones, with 65% to 90% observed a single time. Points on this clone: Its antigen is not known.

Specified treatment: about 20 received Ad26.COV2.S at low or high dose, single or two shots; 5 received placebo; per-sample allocation not given. Specimens were obtained on day 63 following the first vaccine or placebo injection. The V call is TRBV18, the J call TRBJ1-2; 9 bases are a match to TRBD1. Specimen: peripheral blood, collected in a trial of Ad26.COV2.S vaccine versus placebo. The TCR was taken from a person aged 18-65 years who received the Ad26.COV2.S COVID-19 vaccine or a placebo. CDR3 sequence reads: CASSRGTGNSNYGYTF. Here the CDR3 DNA reads TGTGCCAGCTCAAGGGGGACAGGGAATTCTAACTATGGCTACACCTTC.